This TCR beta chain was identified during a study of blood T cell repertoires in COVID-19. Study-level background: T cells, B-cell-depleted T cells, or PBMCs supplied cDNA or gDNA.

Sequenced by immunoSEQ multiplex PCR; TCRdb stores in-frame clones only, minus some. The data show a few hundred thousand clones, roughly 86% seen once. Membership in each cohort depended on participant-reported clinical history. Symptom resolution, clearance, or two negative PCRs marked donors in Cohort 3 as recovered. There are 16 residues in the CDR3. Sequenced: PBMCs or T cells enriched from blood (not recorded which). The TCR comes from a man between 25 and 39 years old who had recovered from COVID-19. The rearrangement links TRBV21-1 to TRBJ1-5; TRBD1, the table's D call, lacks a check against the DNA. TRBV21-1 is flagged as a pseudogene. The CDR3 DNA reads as TGTGCCAGCAGCAGTACAGGGGAAGAGGGCAATCAGCCCCAGCATTTT. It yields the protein CASSSTGEEGNQPQHF.